This TCR beta chain was retrieved from a study of beta chain features in type 1 diabetes (dated by TCRdb to the late 2010s). Notes on the research overall: No differences in mean age, gender distribution, total cell number or subset yield were found between patients and healthy donors. A total of some 100,000,000 sorted cells were examined across all samples, and a strong correlation was observed between cell number per subset and RNA yield. The study compared the TCRB repertoires of sorted circulating CD4+ T cell subsets in recently diagnosed type 1 diabetes patients with those in matched healthy donors. Whereas all 30 or so donors provided naive and central memory subsets, regulatory and stem cell-like memory subsets were isolated from just 8 patients and about eight healthy donors. General study outcomes and caveats: A moderate but significant shortening of TCRB CDR3 length was observed in type 1 diabetes patients in all four CD4+ subsets. At VDJ recombination sites, patients with type 1 diabetes made fewer insertions and deleted more nucleotides, a pattern implying thymic rearrangement abnormalities. Sequencing cDNA rather than genomic DNA could over-represent highly expressing activated cells, although activation and CD3 levels did not differ between groups. Naive, central memory and regulatory TCRB repertoires appeared to be more similar among patients than among healthy donors. PCR might favor shorter templates, but patient and control samples were amplified and corrected together, so any skew would affect both groups equally. Because small numbers of individuals were included in the HLA sub-analyses, any influence of HLA type on TCRB rearrangement was left unresolved.

The High Capacity cDNA Reverse Transcription Kit was used to reverse transcribe all of the isolated RNA, meaning that expressed TCRB transcripts were what got sequenced. Deep immunoSEQ sequencing was performed on naive, central memory and regulatory T cell samples, with an average of roughly 3.6 million total reads per sample. Sorted cells were lysed in RLT buffer, and RNA was extracted using DNase-treated RNeasy Micro or Mini kits according to cell number. Each cell subset was processed on its own to prevent cross-contamination, while patient and healthy donor samples were processed together. Using the immunoSEQ multiplex PCR, TCRB sequences were amplified from cDNA into 87-bp fragments spanning the CDR3 region. Sequencing of the amplicons was done on the Illumina HiSeq platform. Under the source paper's analysis protocol: PCR bias was corrected computationally using synthetic template baselines, and reads within Hamming distance 2 were collapsed, with unmergeable singletons discarded. Reads were aligned against IMGT to assign V, D and J genes, CDR3 length and insertions or deletions at six rearrangement sites. Within each subset, clonotype counts were normalized to sorted cell number, after which true diversity and Gini coefficients were computed with the tcR R package. Repertoire sharing was quantified using the overlap coefficient calculated on TCRB nucleotide sequences. TCRdb stores this immuneACCESS table with in-frame sequences only. Part of the clones is absent; in the studies checked, under half of the shortfall reflects unresolved V genes, and no reason is known for the rest. Clonal size and the V and J genes are those of that table, whereas D and trimming came from the DNA. Counted in this sample were 55,000 to 80,000 clones; roughly half of them appeared once. Together, the top ten hold 0.7% of the sample.

V gives up 3 bases and J gives up 1 base, and the segment between their germline ends measures 20 bases. The CDR3 holds 18 amino acids from the cysteine to the phenylalanine. The entry retains the CDR3 DNA only, 54 bases that are in frame from base 1. Taken from the germline V gene, the CDR1 and CDR2 loops are MGHRA and YSYEKL. From each donor, a single peripheral blood sample of 100 to 150 mL on average was drawn into heparinised tubes. A BD FACSAria II was used to sort naive, central memory, regulatory and stem cell-like memory CD4+ T cells with a panel that included CD45RO, CCR7, CD25, CD127, CD95 and CD27. A purity above 98% was achieved for all sorted populations. PBMCs were isolated right away by Lymphoprep density gradient centrifugation and were stained directly, without culture. Samples were stained and sorted in pairs, with one healthy donor and one patient per experiment, so that batch effects were minimized.

As for this clone: Its antigen is not yet known. One base away there is no much larger clone; base qualities are not given.

The specimen sequenced was central memory CD4+ T cells from blood. The chain was built from TRBV4-1 and TRBJ2-3; tentative D gene TRBD1, with 5 bases matching. This receptor was identified in a man aged 25 to 45 with type 1 diabetes. The nucleotide sequence is TGCGCCAGCAGCCACAACATCGCGGTCACAGGTGGCACAGATACGCAGTATTTT. Translated, this is CASSHNIAVTGGTDTQYF.